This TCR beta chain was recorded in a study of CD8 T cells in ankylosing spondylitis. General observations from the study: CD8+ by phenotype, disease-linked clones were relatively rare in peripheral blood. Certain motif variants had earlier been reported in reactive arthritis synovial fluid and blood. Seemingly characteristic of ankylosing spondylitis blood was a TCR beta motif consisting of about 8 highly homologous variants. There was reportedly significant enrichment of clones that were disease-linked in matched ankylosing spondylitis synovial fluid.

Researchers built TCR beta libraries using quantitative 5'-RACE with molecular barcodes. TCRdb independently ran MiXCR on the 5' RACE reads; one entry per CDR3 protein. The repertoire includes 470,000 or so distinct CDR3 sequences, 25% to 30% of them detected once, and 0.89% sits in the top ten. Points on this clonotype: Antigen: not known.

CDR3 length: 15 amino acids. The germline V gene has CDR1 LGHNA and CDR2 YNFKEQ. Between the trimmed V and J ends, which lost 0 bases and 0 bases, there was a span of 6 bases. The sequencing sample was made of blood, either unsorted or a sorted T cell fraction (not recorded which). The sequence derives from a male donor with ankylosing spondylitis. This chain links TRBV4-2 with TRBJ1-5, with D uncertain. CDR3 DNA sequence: TGTGCCAGCAGCCAAGAACCATCTAGCAATCAGCCCCAGCATTTT. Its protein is CASSQEPSSNQPQHF.